This T cell receptor beta chain originates from a study of graft-versus-host responses after intestinal transplantation. Whole-study context: Transplants given to recipients were multivisceral, liver-intestinal, or isolated intestinal. The recipients all started with anti-thymocyte globulin induction and then took tacrolimus and steroids for 2 to 4 years.

After removal of 2 bases from V and 8 bases from J, the junction contained 9 bases not matched to a gene. The germline V gene encodes CDR1 LNHNV and CDR2 YYDKDF (reference sequence). The CDR3 runs to 18 residues. Data came from immunoSEQ multiplex PCR; TCRdb stores just in-frame clones and leaves some out. The sample holds approximately 25,000 clones, roughly four fifths seen once. Comments on this clone: Its target is unknown.

General observations from the study: Detection of GvH clones occurred in recipient marrow, and some had their first appearance in ileum or blood.

The J gene is TRBJ2-1, the V gene TRBV15; 16 bases fit TRBD2. The TCR sequence derives from a human donor who was the organ donor for an intestinal transplant. The sample here was unstimulated CD8+ T cells sorted from spleen or lymph node cells, taken before transplant. CDR3 in amino acids: CATSRIPGLAGGWDEQFF. CDR3 DNA: TGTGCCACCAGCAGAATACCGGGACTAGCGGGAGGGTGGGATGAGCAGTTCTTC.